This passage covers 31 T cell receptor beta chains from one sample sequenced in a study of cytotoxic CD8 clonotypes in ibrutinib-treated CLL. Method: immunoSEQ multiplex PCR; TCRdb's copy keeps in-frame clones and lacks some. This sample has about 140,000 clones; around 93% occur once, and the top ten carry under 14%. Sequenced here: PBMCs, sampled after 12 months of ibrutinib treatment. The receptor set was obtained from a human donor with chronic lymphocytic leukemia.

V gene TRBV28 combines with J gene TRBJ2-7; 8 nucleotides align to TRBD2. Germline CDR1 and CDR2: MDHEN and SYDVKM. The CDR3 is made up of 17 amino acids. Trimming took 6 bases from V and 0 from J; bases not matched to a gene: 13. Written as DNA, the CDR3 is TGTGCCAGCAGACGGAGGACTAGCTCAATTCTCTCCTACGAGCAGTACTTC. Amino acid sequence: CASRRRTSSILSYEQYF.

The rearrangement uses TRBV18 and TRBJ2-1, with unresolved D. Germline V gene lookup returns CDR1 KGHSH and CDR2 LQKENI. V lost 5 bases and J lost 0, with 11 bases in between. CDR3 size: 15 residues. The CDR3 region has the DNA TGTGCCAGCTCAACGGACGGATTCTCCTACAATGAGCAGTTCTTC. Residues: CASSTDGFSYNEQFF. Full variable domain (remainder filled in from reference TRBV18 and TRBJ2-1): NAGVMQNPRHLVRRRGQEARLRCSPMKGHSHVYWYRQLPEEGLKFMVYLQKENIIDESGMPKERFSAEFPKEGPSILRIQQVVRGDSAAYFCASSTDGFSYNEQFFGPGTRLTVL.

J is TRBJ1-1 and V is TRBV28; D not resolved. The CDR3 consists of 12 residues. V was trimmed by 6 bases and J by 7 bases, leaving 12 bases between them. Looked up from germline, CDR1 is MDHEN and CDR2 is SYDVKM. The CDR3 region has the DNA TGTGCCAGCAGGACTAACAGAGGTGAAGCTTTCTTT. Encoded protein: CASRTNRGEAFF.

The V call is TRBV11-2, the J call TRBJ2-1; D is perhaps TRBD2 (5 bases). CDR3 length equals 15 residues. V gave up 3 bases and J gave up 0 bases, with 9 bases separating them. Germline V gene lookup returns CDR1 SGHAT and CDR2 FQNNGV. The CDR3 coding sequence is TGTGCCAGCAGCTTTGAGCGGAGCTCCTACAATGAGCAGTTCTTC. Encoded protein: CASSFERSSYNEQFF.

The chain joins TRBV7-2 to TRBJ2-6; perhaps TRBD1 as D (5 bases). CDR1 is SGHTA, CDR2 FQGNSA, per germline. V lost 0 bases to trimming and J lost 0 bases, with 9 bases between them. This CDR3 comprises 17 residues. The DNA for the CDR3 is TGTGCCAGCAGCTTAGCGAGGCAGGGCTCTGGGGCCAACGTCCTGACTTTC. Amino acids: CASSLARQGSGANVLTF.

This rearrangement joins TRBV19 to TRBJ2-5, with D possibly TRBD1 on 5 matching bases. The CDR3 is 13 residues long. Germline values: CDR1 LNHDA, CDR2 SQIVND (reference sequence). Trimming cost V 6 bases and J 1 base, with 9 bases left between them. The CDR3 DNA is TGTGCCAGTAGAAAAAGGGGCCAAGAGACCCAGTACTTC. It translates to CASRKRGQETQYF.

The chain is built from TRBV4-3 and TRBJ2-3, with D tentatively TRBD1 (7 bases). Germline CDR1 and CDR2: LGHNA and YSLEER. Between the trimmed V and J ends, which lost 4 bases and 2 bases, there was a span of 10 bases. The CDR3 contains 14 residues. The CDR3: CASSPGGLTDTQYF. CDR3 sequence (DNA): TGCGCCAGCAGCCCAGGGGGGCTCACAGATACGCAGTATTTT.

This chain joins TRBV7-9 and TRBJ2-4; TRBD2 aligns across 12 bases. After removal of 6 bases from V and 4 bases from J, the junction contained 10 bases not matched to a gene. The CDR3 runs to 17 residues. In germline, CDR1 is SEHNR, CDR2 FQNEAQ (reference sequence). The CDR3 coding sequence is TGTGCCAGCAGTTTACAGACTAGCGGGAGTGGGAAAAACATTCAGTACTTC. Protein sequence: CASSLQTSGSGKNIQYF. Combining the CDR3 with reference TRBV7-9 and TRBJ2-4 gives the whole variable domain DTGVSQNPRHKITKRGQNVTFRCDPISEHNRLYWYRQTLGQGPEFLTYFQNEAQLEKSRLLSDRFSAERPKGSFSTLEIQRTEQGDSAMYLCASSLQTSGSGKNIQYFGAGTRLSVL.

J is TRBJ2-7 and V is TRBV19; maybe TRBD2 (5 bases). CDR3 length: 13 residues. The germline V gene has CDR1 LNHDA and CDR2 SQIVND (reference sequence). V lost 5 bases, J lost 7 bases, and 15 bases lay in between. CDR3 sequence: CASSPRSTGEQYF. DNA of the CDR3: TGTGCCAGTAGTCCCCGTAGCACGGGGGAGCAGTACTTC.

Points on this clone: The sample carries other DNA sequences with the same CDR3. V is TRBV11-2 and J is TRBJ2-7; D remains unclear. The CDR3 runs 14 residues. Germline assignment: CDR1 SGHAT and CDR2 FQNNGV. With 1 base removed from V and 1 base from J, the gap between germline ends came to 8 bases. The CDR3 protein is CASSLAGGSYEQYF. CDR3 nucleotide sequence: TGTGCCAGCAGCTTAGCGGGCGGATCCTACGAGCAGTACTTC.

This chain connects TRBV15 to TRBJ2-7; D assignment may be TRBD1 or TRBD2 (5 bases each). The V and J ends lost 4 bases and 2 bases respectively, with 12 bases between them. Per the germline V gene, CDR1 is LNHNV and CDR2 is YYDKDF (reference sequence). The CDR3 runs 14 residues. CDR3 in amino acids: CATSTGTATYEQYF. CDR3 DNA: TGTGCCACCAGCACCGGGACGGCCACCTACGAGCAGTACTTC. Full variable domain (remainder filled in from reference TRBV15 and TRBJ2-7): DAMVIQNPRYQVTQFGKPVTLSCSQTLNHNVMYWYQQKSSQAPKLLFHYYDKDFNNEADTPDNFQSRRPNTSFCFLDIRSPGLGDTAMYLCATSTGTATYEQYFGPGTRLTVT.

DNA for the CDR3: TGTGCCAGCTCACCCCTAACAGGGTCGGAGGGAAACACCATATATTTT. Encoded protein: CASSPLTGSEGNTIYF. V gene TRBV18 combines with J gene TRBJ1-3; possible D gene TRBD1, 6 bases. This CDR3 comprises 16 residues. CDR1 is KGHSH, CDR2 LQKENI, per germline. The germline V and J ends were trimmed by 3 bases and 4 bases, with 16 bases remaining between them.

The chain has TRBV6-5 and TRBJ2-7, with D possibly being TRBD2 (5 bases). V shed 0 bases and J shed 3 bases, with 12 bases lying between them. The CDR3 totals 15 residues. Germline-derived CDR1 and CDR2 are MNHEY and SVGAGI. CDR3 sequence: CASSYSIPADYEQYF. The CDR3 DNA follows: TGTGCCAGCAGTTACTCGATTCCAGCGGACTACGAGCAGTACTTC.

Turning to this clone: Sequence at one end of the junction differs from germline and may be a read error. This chain uses TRBV7-2 with TRBJ2-2; D remains ambiguous. Germline V lookup: CDR1 SGHTA, CDR2 FQGNSA. This CDR3 comprises 13 residues. The CDR3 nucleotides are TGTGCCAGCAGTTTAGAGTGGGGCGGGGAGCTGTTTTTT. It specifies CASSLEWGGELFF.

This rearrangement joins TRBV21-1 to TRBJ2-7; the tabulated D call, TRBD2, remains unverified against the DNA. TRBV21-1 is termed a pseudogene. The CDR3 contains 15 residues. CDR3 coding DNA: TGTGCCAGCACCCGGGCCAGCGGGAACTCCTACGAGCAGTACTTC. Its translation is CASTRASGNSYEQYF.

The chain carries TRBV7-3 and TRBJ2-3, with 9 bases matching TRBD2. Unmatched junction bases numbered 6, after V lost 5 bases and J lost 3 bases. The CDR3 spans 15 residues. Germline assignment: CDR1 SGHTA and CDR2 FQGTGA. The CDR3 coding sequence is TGTGCCAGCAGCGATAGCGGGAGAGGGACAGATACGCAGTATTTT. Encoded protein: CASSDSGRGTDTQYF.

This clone came up once. The chain joins TRBV19 to TRBJ2-7, with 7 positions matching TRBD2. Germline CDR1 is LNHDA and CDR2 is SQIVND (reference sequence). Germline trimming cut 6 bases from V and 6 bases from J; bases unmatched to any gene: 14. The CDR3 totals 15 residues. The CDR3 reads CASSSGGPGPSEQYF. Written as DNA, the CDR3 is TGTGCCAGTAGCTCGGGGGGACCCGGTCCCTCCGAGCAGTACTTC.

CDR3 in DNA: TGTGCCAGCAGCTTGGCGGGGCTCGTTGAGCCCCAGCATTTT. Amino acid sequence: CASSLAGLVEPQHF. The chain is built from TRBV5-6 and TRBJ1-5; weak D call: TRBD1 (5 bases). The CDR3 has 14 amino acids. Germline CDR1 is SGHDT and CDR2 is YYEEEE. The V and J ends lost 0 bases and 8 bases respectively, with 12 bases between them.

V is TRBV5-5 and J is TRBJ1-2; 10 nucleotides agree with TRBD1. V gave up 0 bases and J gave up 5 bases; unmatched junction bases: 4. The germline gives CDR1 SGHKS, CDR2 YYEKEE (reference sequence). The CDR3 loop spans 15 amino acids. The chain's CDR3 is CASSLEGTGVYGYTF. CDR3 DNA sequence: TGTGCCAGCAGCTTGGAGGGGACAGGGGTGTATGGCTACACCTTC.

This chain joins TRBV7-2 and TRBJ2-3; no clear D gene. Deletions cut 2 bases from V and 6 bases from J, with 9 bases between. The CDR3 runs to 13 residues. Germline V gives CDR1 SGHTA, CDR2 FQGNSA. CDR3 sequence: CASSLLRMDTQYF. In nucleotides, the CDR3 is TGTGCCAGCAGCTTACTGCGTATGGATACGCAGTATTTT.

This clone was detected only once. CDR3 region: CASKVETWEQYF. The CDR3 bases are TGTGCCAGCAAGGTGGAGACGTGGGAGCAGTACTTC. The rearrangement joins TRBV2 to TRBJ2-7; D call uncertain. Germline values: CDR1 SNHLY, CDR2 FYNNEI. The germline V and J ends were trimmed by 7 bases and 7 bases, with 14 bases remaining between them. The CDR3 covers 12 residues.

This chain connects TRBV6-1 to TRBJ2-1; TRBD2 agrees at 13 bases. Germline V gene lookup returns CDR1 MNHNS and CDR2 SASEGT. The CDR3 has 13 residues. With 6 bases clipped from V and 10 bases from J, the junction kept 3 bases outside the gene matches. Here the CDR3 DNA reads TGTGCCAGCAGGGGACTAGCGGGAAACGAGCAGTTCTTC. Translating it yields CASRGLAGNEQFF.

The chain uses TRBV28 and TRBJ1-4; unclear D gene. There are 12 residues in the CDR3. V was trimmed by 6 bases and J by 8 bases, leaving 10 bases between them. From germline, CDR1 is MDHEN and CDR2 SYDVKM. The CDR3 DNA reads TGTGCCAGCAGCCAGATATGGGAAAAACTGTTTTTT. It specifies CASSQIWEKLFF.

The chain carries TRBV28 and TRBJ2-3; D is possibly TRBD2 (5 bases). Between the trimmed V and J ends, which lost 3 bases and 4 bases, there was a span of 8 bases. Germline V gene lookup returns CDR1 MDHEN and CDR2 SYDVKM. The CDR3 sequence is 13 residues long. The chain's CDR3 is CASSFRDPDTQYF. The CDR3 bases are TGTGCCAGCAGTTTTCGGGATCCAGATACGCAGTATTTT.

The J gene is TRBJ1-2, the V gene TRBV10-3, with 7 bases identical to TRBD1. Germline V gene sequence: CDR1 ENHRY, CDR2 SYGVKD. The CDR3 length is 14 residues. V dropped 3 bases and J dropped 7; count of bases not matched to a gene: 8. The CDR3, as DNA: TGTGCCATCAGTGATACAGGGGTCTTCGGTGGCTACACCTTC. It is translated as CAISDTGVFGGYTF.

In its sample, this clone was seen once. The chain employs TRBV25-1 and TRBJ2-2; maybe TRBD2 (5 bases). The V end lost 8 bases, the J end lost 5 bases, and 12 bases lay between the germline ends. The CDR3 is 13 amino acids. From germline, CDR1 is MGHDK and CDR2 SYGVNS. CDR3 DNA sequence: TGTGCCAGCTCCGGACTGAGTACCGGGGAGCTGTTTTTT. Translating it yields CASSGLSTGELFF.

This sequence joins TRBV10-3 and TRBJ2-7; TRBD1 matches 9 bases. CDR1 is ENHRY and CDR2 is SYGVKD in the germline V gene. The CDR3 runs to 17 residues. V lost 7 bases, J lost 0 bases, and 13 bases stayed unmatched. The CDR3 reads CAITRDREGLSSYEQYF. The CDR3 DNA is TGTGCCATCACCCGGGACAGGGAGGGCTTGAGCTCCTACGAGCAGTACTTC.

The chain employs TRBV6-6 and TRBJ2-7; 9 nucleotides agree with TRBD1. J lost 5 bases, V lost 8 bases, and 10 bases had no gene match. The CDR3 is 14 amino acids. Looked up from germline, CDR1 is MNHNY and CDR2 is SVGAGI (reference sequence). CDR3 sequence reads: CASSKGQGLHEQYF. The CDR3 region has the DNA TGTGCCAGCTCAAAGGGACAGGGCCTCCACGAGCAGTACTTC.

The rearrangement joins TRBV11-1 to TRBJ1-2; TRBD1 agrees at 11 bases. Germline assignment: CDR1 SGHAT and CDR2 FQDESV (reference sequence). V was clipped by 3 bases and J by 8 bases; unmatched bases: 11. This CDR3 has 16 amino acids. In DNA form, the CDR3 reads TGTGCCAGCAGCTTTCCGGGGACAGGGGGATCTCAAGGCTACACCTTC. It codes for CASSFPGTGGSQGYTF.

Turning to this clone: One junction end disagrees with the germline gene, perhaps due to a read error. Here the CDR3 DNA reads TGTGCCAGCAATTCCGGGACTAGCGGCAATAAGCAGTTCTTC. Its translation: CASNSGTSGNKQFF. V and J are TRBV28 and TRBJ2-1; 11 bases match TRBD2. CDR3 length: 14 residues. CDR1 MDHEN and CDR2 SYDVKM come from the germline V gene. The full variable domain, in which reference TRBV28 and TRBJ2-1 provide the parts outside the CDR3, is DVKVTQSSRYLVKRTGEKVFLECVQDMDHENMFWYRQDPGLGLRLIYFSYDVKMKEKGDIPEGYSVSREKKERFSLILESASTNQTSMYLCASNSGTSGNKQFFGPGTRLTVL.

This chain uses TRBV5-1 with TRBJ2-5; D not certain. CDR3 length: 14 amino acids. V was trimmed by 5 bases and J by 0 bases, leaving 11 bases between them. CDR1 is SGHRS, CDR2 YFSETQ, per germline. The CDR3 DNA is TGCGCCAGCAGGGCGACGGCCAACCAAGAGACCCAGTACTTC. Translating it yields CASRATANQETQYF.